Below, 29 T cell receptor beta chains from the same sample are listed, as sequenced in a study of cytomegalovirus exposure and HLA in healthy donors. TCRdb's copy holds only in-frame clones and misses some; the assay was immunoSEQ multiplex PCR. The table includes about 49,000 clones, around nine tenths detected once. Sequenced sample: PBMCs. Receptors were obtained from a man aged 18 to 35 in good health and CMV-seronegative.

The chain couples TRBV7-6 to TRBJ2-2; TRBD2 might be the D (5 bases). The CDR3 sequence is 15 residues long. V lost 3 bases and J 1 base, leaving 9 bases between the germline ends. Germline assignment: CDR1 SGHVS and CDR2 FNYEAQ. Here the CDR3 reads CASSFISENTGELFF. CDR3 coding DNA: TGTGCCAGCAGCTTTATTAGCGAGAACACCGGGGAGCTGTTTTTT. The full variable domain, rest sourced from reference TRBV7-6 and TRBJ2-2, is GAGVSQSPRYKVTKRGQDVALRCDPISGHVSLYWYRQALGQGPEFLTYFNYEAQQDKSGLPNDRFSAERPEGSISTLTIQRTEQRDSAMYRCASSFISENTGELFFGEGSRLTVL.

CDR3 residues: CASSSGRSTDTQYF. DNA of the CDR3: TGTGCCAGCAGCTCCGGGAGGTCCACAGATACGCAGTATTTT. The gene calls are TRBV7-2 and TRBJ2-3; TRBD2 matches 7 bases. V lost 4 bases to trimming and J lost 2 bases; unmatched junction nucleotides: 3. Looked up from germline, CDR1 is SGHTA and CDR2 is FQGNSA. The CDR3 runs to 14 residues.

The V and J genes are TRBV19 and TRBJ2-1; TRBD1 might be the D (6 bases). In germline, CDR1 is LNHDA, CDR2 SQIVND (reference sequence). V gave up 6 bases and J gave up 6 bases, with 18 bases separating them. This CDR3 has 15 amino acids. The CDR3 bases are TGTGCCAGTAGGTTTCAGGGGCATCGGGGCAATGAGCAGTTCTTC. Residues: CASRFQGHRGNEQFF.

The CDR3 DNA follows: TGTGCCAGCAGCAGTACGACAGGGGGCGGCAATCAGCCCCAGCATTTT. This encodes CASSSTTGGGNQPQHF. The chain employs TRBV7-8 and TRBJ1-5, with 10 bases that match TRBD1. V gave up 5 bases and J gave up 2 bases; unmatched junction bases: 6. The CDR3 consists of 16 residues. Per germline, CDR1 SGHVS and CDR2 FQNEAQ.

The chain links TRBV27 to TRBJ2-1; D perhaps matches TRBD1 (6 bases). The CDR3 is 14 amino acids. CDR1 and CDR2 from the germline V gene are MNHEY and SMNVEV (reference sequence). The ends were cut back, 5 bases at V and 9 bases at J, with 17 bases in the middle. CDR3 protein: CASSPGPLGGEQFF. The DNA for the CDR3 is TGTGCCAGCAGTCCGGGTCCACTAGGGGGTGAGCAGTTCTTC.

The chain has TRBV19 and TRBJ1-2; D is perhaps TRBD1 (5 bases). This CDR3 comprises 14 residues. V shed 10 bases and J shed 1 base, with 16 bases lying between them. Germline values: CDR1 LNHDA, CDR2 SQIVND (reference sequence). CDR3 protein: CATLGADLNYGYTF. The CDR3 nucleotides read TGTGCCACCCTAGGGGCCGATCTTAACTATGGCTACACCTTC.

The chain uses TRBV5-1 and TRBJ2-1; TRBD2 matches 8 bases. This CDR3 spans 16 amino acids. V lost 1 base and J lost 0; bases outside the gene matches: 3. The V gene's germline CDR1 is SGHRS and CDR2 YFSETQ. CDR3 sequence: CASSLTSGTSYNEQFF. CDR3 in DNA: TGCGCCAGCAGCTTGACTAGCGGAACCTCCTACAATGAGCAGTTCTTC. Supplemented by reference TRBV5-1 and TRBJ2-1, the full variable domain reads KAGVTQTPRYLIKTRGQQVTLSCSPISGHRSVSWYQQTPGQGLQFLFEYFSETQRNKGNFPGRFSGRQFSNSRSEMNVSTLELGDSALYLCASSLTSGTSYNEQFFGPGTRLTVL.

The rearrangement links TRBV28 to TRBJ1-4; D call uncertain. There are 12 residues in the CDR3. Trimming took off 6 bases at V and 15 bases at J, with 17 bases between the two ends. Germline CDR1 is MDHEN and CDR2 is SYDVKM. This CDR3 reads CASRLAGSPMFF. The CDR3 bases are TGTGCCAGCAGGCTAGCGGGCAGCCCTATGTTTTTT.

V is TRBV4-2 and J is TRBJ2-3, with 10 bases identical to TRBD2. Trimming cost V 0 bases and J 2 bases; bases outside gene matches: 11. The germline V gene has CDR1 LGHNA and CDR2 YNFKEQ. This CDR3 spans 19 amino acids. CDR3 region: CASSQEGSASGRITDTQYF. Here the CDR3 DNA reads TGTGCCAGCAGCCAAGAAGGGTCGGCTAGCGGGAGAATCACAGATACGCAGTATTTT.

J is TRBJ2-1 and V is TRBV6-1, with D unclear. From germline, CDR1 is MNHNS and CDR2 SASEGT. The CDR3 is 11 residues long. Deletions cut 3 bases from V and 9 bases from J, with 6 bases between. CDR3 bases: TGTGCCAGCAGTGACGTGAGTGAGCAGTTCTTC. Protein: CASSDVSEQFF.

The chain links TRBV9 to TRBJ2-2, with D possibly TRBD2 on 6 matching bases. This CDR3 has 12 amino acids. Germline CDR1 is SGDLS and CDR2 is YYNGEE. Trimming took off 9 bases at V and 7 bases at J, with 13 bases between the two ends. The CDR3 nucleotides read TGTGCCACCTTCGAGGAGGGCGGGGAGCTGTTTTTT. Translated, it gives CATFEEGGELFF.

This chain joins TRBV28 and TRBJ2-1; 8 bases line up with TRBD2. The CDR3 loop spans 17 amino acids. The junction had 8 bases not matched to a gene; V was cut back by 1 base and J by 3 bases. Germline CDR1 MDHEN, CDR2 SYDVKM. The chain's CDR3 is CASSLFGSGGLYNEQFF. The DNA of the CDR3 is TGTGCCAGCAGTTTATTCGGCAGCGGGGGCCTCTACAATGAGCAGTTCTTC.

The chain couples TRBV7-9 to TRBJ2-1, with TRBD2 identical over 10 bases. The CDR3 covers 15 residues. V was clipped by 2 bases and J by 8 bases; unmatched bases: 6. Germline CDR1 and CDR2: SEHNR and FQNEAQ (reference sequence). Written as DNA, the CDR3 is TGTGCCAGCAGCTTACGGGGGACTAGCGCTGATGAGCAGTTCTTC. Translation: CASSLRGTSADEQFF.

The chain carries TRBV5-4 and TRBJ2-2; 9 bases are shared with TRBD1. The CDR3 consists of 15 residues. Germline CDR1 and CDR2: SGHNT and YYREEE (reference sequence). V dropped 4 bases and J dropped 3; count of bases not matched to a gene: 4. This chain's CDR3 is CASSGQGWHTGELFF. The CDR3, as DNA: TGTGCCAGCAGCGGACAGGGGTGGCACACCGGGGAGCTGTTTTTT.

The chain has TRBV7-2 and TRBJ2-7, with 9 bases that match TRBD2. This CDR3 spans 14 amino acids. The trim removed 4 bases at V and 3 bases at J, leaving 4 bases unmatched. Germline values: CDR1 SGHTA, CDR2 FQGNSA. The CDR3 sequence is CASSSQAGGYEQYF. The CDR3 nucleotides read TGTGCCAGCAGCTCTCAAGCGGGGGGCTACGAGCAGTACTTC.

This clone was detected once. J is TRBJ2-1 and V is TRBV4-1; TRBD2 agrees at 9 bases. The germline gives CDR1 MGHRA, CDR2 YSYEKL. This CDR3 has 17 residues. V gave up 0 bases and J gave up 2 bases; unmatched junction bases: 5. Here the CDR3 DNA reads TGCGCCAGCAGCCAAGATTTAGCGGGAGAAGCCTACAATGAGCAGTTCTTC. It is translated as CASSQDLAGEAYNEQFF.

The V gene is TRBV5-4, the J gene TRBJ2-2; tentatively, D is TRBD2 (6 bases). The V end lost 4 bases, the J end lost 5 bases, and 9 bases lay between the germline ends. The length of the CDR3 is 13 residues. Germline V lookup: CDR1 SGHNT, CDR2 YYREEE (reference sequence). CDR3 DNA: TGTGCCAGCAGCCCCGGACTAACCGGGGAGCTGTTTTTT. This translates into CASSPGLTGELFF.

This sequence joins TRBV6-4 and TRBJ2-3, with D hard to call. The germline gives CDR1 MRHNA, CDR2 SNTAGT. There are 15 residues in the CDR3. The germline V and J ends were trimmed by 2 bases and 2 bases, with 11 bases remaining between them. CDR3 DNA sequence: TGTGCCAGCAGTGACGGTGCGGCCGACACAGATACGCAGTATTTT. As protein: CASSDGAADTDTQYF.

This sequence joins TRBV5-1 and TRBJ2-3; 9 bases agree with TRBD2. CDR3 length: 16 amino acids. V dropped 4 bases and J dropped 4; count of bases not matched to a gene: 10. The germline V gene has CDR1 SGHRS and CDR2 YFSETQ. The CDR3 is CASSLYRGLASDTQYF. The DNA for the CDR3 is TGCGCCAGCAGCCTTTACAGGGGACTAGCATCAGATACGCAGTATTTT.

This clone occurred once. The chain has TRBV18 and TRBJ2-5; 14 bases agree with TRBD2. V shed 4 bases and J 4 bases; nucleotides not matched to a gene: 5. The germline gives CDR1 KGHSH, CDR2 LQKENI. The CDR3 is made up of 16 amino acids. CDR3 residues: CASSRGLAGEVETQYF. CDR3 nucleotide sequence: TGTGCCAGCTCACGGGGACTAGCGGGAGAAGTAGAGACCCAGTACTTC.

CDR3 residues: CASSPRGIKGSGELFF. DNA of the CDR3: TGTGCCAGCAGCCCTCGGGGGATTAAAGGTTCCGGGGAGCTGTTTTTT. V usage is TRBV28 and J usage is TRBJ2-2; perhaps TRBD2 as D (6 bases). V lost 6 bases and J lost 6, with 20 bases in between. Germline V gene data show CDR1 as MDHEN and CDR2 as SYDVKM. This CDR3 has 16 residues.

The CDR3 bases are TGTGCCAGCAGCTTAGCGCCGTCTGAGACCGGGGAGCTGTTTTTT. Its translation: CASSLAPSETGELFF. The V and J genes are TRBV7-2 and TRBJ2-2, with D hard to call. There are 15 residues in the CDR3. V lost 0 bases and J lost 5, with 10 bases in between. Germline-derived CDR1 and CDR2 are SGHTA and FQGNSA.

The rearrangement uses TRBV5-4 and TRBJ2-1; D possibly corresponds to TRBD1 (5 bases). Trimming left V 5 bases short and J 10 bases short, with 13 bases between. CDR1 and CDR2 (germline): SGHNT, YYREEE (reference sequence). The CDR3 covers 12 residues. The CDR3 reads CASSPGNGEQFF. For the CDR3, the DNA is TGTGCCAGCAGTCCAGGGAATGGGGAGCAGTTCTTC.

J is TRBJ2-1 and V is TRBV7-3, with 9 bases aligning to TRBD1. CDR1 SGHTA and CDR2 FQGTGA come from the germline V gene. The CDR3 loop spans 15 amino acids. Trimming took 5 bases from V and 1 from J; bases not matched to a gene: 3. This chain's CDR3 is CASSADRGSYNEQFF. Here the CDR3 DNA reads TGTGCCAGCAGCGCGGACAGGGGATCCTACAATGAGCAGTTCTTC.

The genes are TRBV12-5 and TRBJ2-1; 13 bases align to TRBD2. The CDR3 consists of 14 residues. CDR1 is LGHNT and CDR2 is FRNRAP in the germline V gene. The V segment lost 3 bases and the J segment 7 bases; nucleotides outside the gene matches: 0. DNA for the CDR3: TGTGCTAGTGGTTTACTAGCGGGAGGGAATGAGCAGTTCTTC. This translates into CASGLLAGGNEQFF. The variable domain in full, with the rest retrieved from reference TRBV12-5 and TRBJ2-1, is DARVTQTPRHKVTEMGQEVTMRCQPILGHNTVFWYRQTMMQGLELLAYFRNRAPLDDSGMPKDRFSAEMPDATLATLKIQPSEPRDSAVYFCASGLLAGGNEQFFGPGTRLTVL.

The V call is TRBV5-1, the J call TRBJ2-5; 10 bases map to TRBD2. V shed 3 bases, J shed 4 bases, and the junction held 3 bases outside the gene matches. Germline V CDR1 and CDR2: SGHRS, YFSETQ. This CDR3 has 14 residues. CDR3 sequence reads: CASSSGTSAETQYF. CDR3 sequence (DNA): TGCGCCAGCAGCTCAGGGACTAGCGCAGAGACCCAGTACTTC.

The chain recombines TRBV9 with TRBJ2-1; D ambiguous. Germline lookup yields CDR1 SGDLS and CDR2 YYNGEE. The CDR3 totals 14 residues. Trimming stripped 0 bases from V and 8 bases from J, with 12 bases between. The CDR3: CASSVGLGVDEQFF. The CDR3 coding sequence is TGTGCCAGCAGCGTAGGTCTAGGCGTCGATGAGCAGTTCTTC.

The rearrangement links TRBV7-9 to TRBJ2-7; 8 nucleotides match TRBD1. The CDR3 has 15 residues. Trimming at V came to 4 bases and at J to 6 bases, leaving 11 bases not matched to a gene. Germline V CDR1 and CDR2: SEHNR, FQNEAQ (reference sequence). The CDR3 DNA follows: TGTGCCAGCAGCTCCCCCGGGACAGGCGGTCTCGAGCAGTACTTC. This encodes CASSSPGTGGLEQYF.

The V call is TRBV27, the J call TRBJ2-7; D gene ambiguous. V shed 0 bases and J shed 0 bases, with 3 bases lying between them. This CDR3 spans 13 amino acids. Germline CDR1 is MNHEY and CDR2 is SMNVEV (reference sequence). The CDR3 region is CASSLSRSYEQYF. CDR3 coding DNA: TGTGCCAGCAGTTTATCGCGCTCCTACGAGCAGTACTTC.